The subject of this entry is one TCR beta chain. V lost 1 base to trimming and J lost 4 bases; unmatched junction nucleotides: 3. CDR3 length: 15 residues. CDR1 and CDR2 (germline): SGHTA, FQGTGA. The entry originates in a study of blood T cell repertoires in COVID-19. Measured with immunoSEQ multiplex PCR; TCRdb has only the in-frame clones, and not every one. The repertoire holds about 170,000 clones, with about 91% as singletons. The sequenced material came from PBMCs or T cells enriched from blood (not recorded which). The chain combines TRBV7-3 with TRBJ2-2, with 7 nucleotides matching TRBD1. This sequence originates from a woman aged 18-29 years who had recovered from COVID-19. CDR3 DNA sequence: TGTGCCAGCAGCTTAATGGGACAGTCCACCGGGGAGCTGTTTTTT. Amino acids: CASSLMGQSTGELFF.